Following are 32 T cell receptor beta chains from one sample sequenced in a study of blood T cell repertoires in COVID-19. This table comes from immunoSEQ multiplex PCR, and its TCRdb copy is limited to in-frame clones, with some not included. The table records 200,000 to 250,000 clones, around 80% of them present only once. Sample: peripheral blood. The source of these receptors is a woman of 80 years or more with acute or convalescent COVID-19.

V usage is TRBV20-1 and J usage is TRBJ2-5, with a possible D match to TRBD2 (6 bases). Germline lookup yields CDR1 DFQATT and CDR2 SNEGSKA (reference sequence). V lost 3 bases and J lost 0, with 17 bases in between. CDR3 size: 16 residues. This chain's CDR3 is CSASNVADQYQETQYF. In DNA form, the CDR3 reads TGCAGTGCTAGTAATGTAGCGGACCAGTACCAAGAGACCCAGTACTTC.

This clone was detected a few times. The chain couples TRBV7-9 to TRBJ2-7; 9 nucleotides line up with TRBD1. This CDR3 is 15 amino acids long. Germline CDR1 and CDR2: SEHNR and FQNEAQ (reference sequence). V lost 3 bases to trimming and J lost 4 bases; unmatched junction nucleotides: 7. CDR3 in DNA: TGTGCCAGCAGCTTTCCGACAGGGGGTCAGTACGAGCAGTACTTC. Residues: CASSFPTGGQYEQYF. The variable domain in full, with the rest retrieved from reference TRBV7-9 and TRBJ2-7, is DTGVSQNPRHKITKRGQNVTFRCDPISEHNRLYWYRQTLGQGPEFLTYFQNEAQLEKSRLLSDRFSAERPKGSFSTLEIQRTEQGDSAMYLCASSFPTGGQYEQYFGPGTRLTVT.

The chain carries TRBV5-6 and TRBJ2-1, with 8 bases lining up with TRBD1. Unmatched junction bases numbered 7, after V lost 0 bases and J lost 14 bases. CDR3 length: 13 amino acids. Germline V gives CDR1 SGHDT, CDR2 YYEEEE. CDR3 region: CASSLDRGWEKFF. The CDR3 nucleotides are TGTGCCAGCAGCTTGGACAGGGGGTGGGAAAAGTTCTTC.

This chain links TRBV6-6 with TRBJ2-3, with 10 bases fitting TRBD1. Trimming took 7 bases from V and 5 from J; bases not matched to a gene: 3. CDR3 size: 13 residues. Germline CDR1 and CDR2: MNHNY and SVGAGI (reference sequence). CDR3 region: CASIRTGGDTQYF. The CDR3 DNA reads TGTGCCAGCATCCGGACAGGGGGAGATACGCAGTATTTT.

This rearrangement joins TRBV7-2 to TRBJ2-2; 7 positions match TRBD1. The CDR3 has 15 residues. The V and J ends lost 3 bases and 4 bases, in that order; junction bases with no gene match: 5. Germline V lookup: CDR1 SGHTA, CDR2 FQGNSA. CDR3 residues: CASSFEGAGTGELFF. CDR3 nucleotide sequence: TGTGCCAGCAGCTTTGAGGGGGCGGGCACCGGGGAGCTGTTTTTT. Filled out from reference TRBV7-2 and TRBJ2-2, the complete variable domain reads GAGVSQSPSNKVTEKGKDVELRCDPISGHTALYWYRQSLGQGLEFLIYFQGNSAPDKSGLPSDRFSAERTGGSVSTLTIQRTQQEDSAVYLCASSFEGAGTGELFFGEGSRLTVL.

This sequence joins TRBV18 and TRBJ1-1; D gene ambiguous. This CDR3 comprises 13 residues. The germline gives CDR1 KGHSH, CDR2 LQKENI. V was shortened by 2 bases and J by 4 bases, with 8 bases between the two germline ends. The CDR3 is CASSPVPSTEAFF. CDR3 in DNA: TGTGCCAGCTCACCAGTACCCAGCACTGAAGCTTTCTTT.

The V call is TRBV4-1, the J call TRBJ2-2; tentative D call: TRBD2 (7 bases). Trimming cost V 1 base and J 4 bases, with 19 bases left between them. The V gene's germline CDR1 is MGHRA and CDR2 YSYEKL. The CDR3 is 18 residues long. The DNA for the CDR3 is TGCGCCAGCAGCCAAGGACCCCGAGGGGGGGAGACCACCGGGGAGCTGTTTTTT. It specifies CASSQGPRGGETTGELFF.

The rearrangement joins TRBV7-2 to TRBJ2-2; no clear D. The CDR3 runs 14 residues. The germline gives CDR1 SGHTA, CDR2 FQGNSA. Trimming pared 6 bases from V and 7 bases from J, leaving 15 bases between. The CDR3 loop reads CASRPEVVGGELFF. In DNA form, the CDR3 reads TGTGCCAGCAGACCTGAGGTCGTAGGCGGGGAGCTGTTTTTT.

The chain links TRBV7-6 to TRBJ2-3; no reliable D call. This CDR3 region has 12 residues. In germline, CDR1 is SGHVS, CDR2 FNYEAQ. Between the trimmed V and J ends, which lost 5 bases and 4 bases, there was a span of 7 bases. In nucleotides, the CDR3 is TGTGCCAGCAGCCCTAGTTCAGATACGCAGTATTTT. This translates into CASSPSSDTQYF.

V is TRBV19 and J is TRBJ2-5, with D maybe TRBD2 (6 bases). The V end was cut by 0 bases, the J end by 4 bases, with 6 bases between. The CDR3 has 13 residues. From germline, CDR1 is LNHDA and CDR2 SQIVND (reference sequence). The CDR3 DNA is TGTGCCAGTAGTATAGAGCGGGGAGAGACCCAGTACTTC. Translation: CASSIERGETQYF.

This clone was counted between two and nine times. The genes are TRBV11-3 and TRBJ2-7, with D perhaps matching TRBD2 (7 bases). Trimming removed 5 bases at V and 3 bases at J, with 17 bases between. The CDR3 sequence is 15 residues long. The germline V gene has CDR1 SGHNT and CDR2 YENEEA. In nucleotides, the CDR3 is TGTGCCAGCAGCGCGGGGGCGAGCCCAGGCTACGAGCAGTACTTC. Translation: CASSAGASPGYEQYF.

This CDR3 reads CSARDRNEQYF. The CDR3 DNA reads TGCAGTGCTAGAGATCGTAACGAGCAGTACTTC. The chain uses TRBV20-1 and TRBJ2-7; no reliable D call. Per the germline V gene, CDR1 is DFQATT and CDR2 is SNEGSKA (reference sequence). V gave up 0 bases and J gave up 5 bases, with 5 bases separating them. The CDR3 has 11 amino acids.

The chain is built from TRBV27 and TRBJ1-1; the match to TRBD1 covers 12 bases. V shed 5 bases, J shed 7 bases, and the junction held 8 bases outside the gene matches. This CDR3 comprises 15 residues. Germline CDR1 reads MNHEY; CDR2 reads SMNVEV (reference sequence). CDR3 sequence reads: CASSQLGTGGLEAFF. The DNA for the CDR3 is TGTGCCAGCAGTCAATTAGGGACAGGGGGCCTTGAAGCTTTCTTT.

V gene TRBV19 combines with J gene TRBJ1-1; weak D call: TRBD1 (6 bases). The V gene's germline CDR1 is LNHDA and CDR2 SQIVND (reference sequence). The CDR3 spans 13 residues. V dropped 4 bases and J dropped 2 bases, with 8 bases sitting between them. The CDR3 region has the DNA TGTGCCAGTAGTAGACAGGTTAACACTGAAGCTTTCTTT. This gives the protein CASSRQVNTEAFF.

The V call is TRBV7-2, the J call TRBJ2-1, with D possibly being TRBD2 (6 bases). The germline CDR1 and CDR2 sequences are SGHTA and FQGNSA. This CDR3 is 13 amino acids long. Trimming pared 0 bases from V and 10 bases from J, leaving 10 bases between. Written as DNA, the CDR3 is TGTGCCAGCAGCTTAGCGAGGGGAGGAGAGCAGTTCTTC. It specifies CASSLARGGEQFF.

The gene calls are TRBV7-3 and TRBJ2-5; 9 bases align to TRBD1. The CDR3 runs to 15 residues. With V trimmed by 5 bases and J by 2 bases, 6 bases remained unmatched. Per germline, CDR1 SGHTA and CDR2 FQGTGA. Written as DNA, the CDR3 is TGTGCCAGCAGCGGTGGACAGGGGAGACAAGAGACCCAGTACTTC. This codes for CASSGGQGRQETQYF.

The chain has TRBV5-1 and TRBJ1-3, with 7 bases lining up with TRBD1. Looked up from germline, CDR1 is SGHRS and CDR2 is YFSETQ. This CDR3 spans 15 amino acids. With V trimmed by 2 bases and J by 1 base, 3 bases remained unmatched. In DNA form, the CDR3 reads TGCGCCAGCAGCTTTGACAGGGCTTCTGGAAACACCATATATTTT. Its protein is CASSFDRASGNTIYF. The variable domain in full, with the rest retrieved from reference TRBV5-1 and TRBJ1-3, is KAGVTQTPRYLIKTRGQQVTLSCSPISGHRSVSWYQQTPGQGLQFLFEYFSETQRNKGNFPGRFSGRQFSNSRSEMNVSTLELGDSALYLCASSFDRASGNTIYFGEGSWLTVV.

The chain recombines TRBV4-3 with TRBJ1-5; D is perhaps TRBD1 (5 bases). Germline V lookup: CDR1 LGHNA, CDR2 YSLEER. CDR3 length: 14 residues. Trimming removed 3 bases from V and 4 bases from J, with 10 bases in between. The CDR3 sequence: CASSHGGGNQPQHF. In nucleotides, the CDR3 is TGCGCCAGCAGCCATGGGGGAGGGAATCAGCCCCAGCATTTT.

V gene TRBV7-8 combines with J gene TRBJ2-1, with 16 nucleotides matching TRBD2. J lost 9 bases, V lost 5 bases, and 7 bases had no gene match. Germline assignment: CDR1 SGHVS and CDR2 FQNEAQ. This CDR3 contains 16 residues. The CDR3 loop is CASSRQGTSGGGEQFF. CDR3 in DNA: TGTGCCAGCAGCCGCCAGGGGACTAGCGGGGGGGGTGAGCAGTTCTTC.

CDR3 region: CASSRGTGAYEQYF. CDR3 coding DNA: TGTGCCAGCAGCCGAGGGACAGGGGCCTACGAGCAGTACTTC. J is TRBJ2-7 and V is TRBV3-1 (or the pseudogene TRBV3-2); 10 nucleotides align to TRBD1. Germline CDR1 is LGHDT and CDR2 is YNNKEL (reference sequence). The junction had 2 bases not matched to a gene; V was cut back by 4 bases and J by 2 bases. This CDR3 region has 14 residues.

V usage is TRBV15 and J usage is TRBJ2-3; tentative D call: TRBD1 (5 bases). The V gene's germline CDR1 is LNHNV and CDR2 YYDKDF (reference sequence). CDR3 length: 14 amino acids. With 2 bases removed from V and 1 base from J, the gap between germline ends came to 7 bases. This CDR3 is CATSRQGRTDTQYF. The CDR3 bases are TGTGCCACCAGCAGACAGGGCCGCACAGATACGCAGTATTTT.

CDR3 protein: CSASQGASSYEQYF. In nucleotides, the CDR3 is TGCAGTGCTAGTCAGGGGGCAAGTTCCTACGAGCAGTACTTC. The chain joins TRBV20-1 to TRBJ2-7; 8 bases line up with TRBD1. CDR1 DFQATT and CDR2 SNEGSKA come from the germline V gene (reference sequence). This CDR3 has 14 amino acids. V shed 3 bases and J 1 base; nucleotides not matched to a gene: 5.

J is TRBJ1-6 and V is TRBV9, with D maybe TRBD1 (6 bases). Germline assignment: CDR1 SGDLS and CDR2 YYNGEE. The CDR3 is 13 residues long. The V end lost 3 bases, the J end lost 11 bases, and 12 bases lay between the germline ends. CDR3 sequence (DNA): TGTGCCAGCAGCGAGGACAGCGCGACACCCCTCCACTTT. Protein product: CASSEDSATPLHF.

The genes are TRBV6-6 and TRBJ1-1; D is perhaps TRBD1 (6 bases). CDR1 is MNHNY, CDR2 SVGAGI, per germline (reference sequence). V was pared by 2 bases and J by 5 bases, with 6 bases between. This CDR3 is built from 12 residues. CDR3 DNA sequence: TGTGCCAGCAGTTACGACAGGACTGAAGCTTTCTTT. Amino acids: CASSYDRTEAFF.

The V and J genes are TRBV4-3 and TRBJ2-3; tentatively, D is TRBD1 (6 bases). CDR1 and CDR2 (germline): LGHNA, YSLEER. V was cut by 0 bases and J by 6 bases, with 7 bases left in between. The length of the CDR3 is 13 residues. CDR3 sequence reads: CASSQDQGDTQYF. DNA for the CDR3: TGCGCCAGCAGCCAAGATCAGGGGGATACGCAGTATTTT.

The chain joins TRBV28 to TRBJ2-7; perhaps TRBD2 as D (6 bases). Looked up from germline, CDR1 is MDHEN and CDR2 is SYDVKM. This CDR3 has 15 residues. The V and J ends lost 4 bases and 3 bases respectively, with 16 bases between them. This CDR3 reads CASSYSSATGYEQYF. In nucleotides, the CDR3 is TGTGCCAGCAGTTACTCTAGCGCGACGGGCTACGAGCAGTACTTC.

This clone has only one observation. This sequence joins TRBV6-1 and TRBJ2-6, with 7 nucleotides matching TRBD1. From germline, CDR1 is MNHNS and CDR2 SASEGT. The CDR3 has 17 residues. Germline trimming cut 4 bases from V and 2 bases from J; bases unmatched to any gene: 8. The CDR3 is CASSVQGFGAGANVLTF. The CDR3, as DNA: TGTGCCAGCAGTGTACAGGGGTTCGGAGCTGGGGCCAACGTCCTGACTTTC.

The chain recombines TRBV6-5 with TRBJ1-2; 7 nucleotides agree with TRBD1. The CDR3 consists of 12 residues. Losses at the gene ends were 8 bases for V and 7 bases for J; bases not matched to a gene: 7. Germline V gene data show CDR1 as MNHEY and CDR2 as SVGAGI. CDR3: CASHDRVGGYTF. The CDR3 region has the DNA TGTGCCAGCCATGACAGGGTCGGTGGCTACACCTTC.

V is TRBV2 and J is TRBJ2-2, with 12 bases identical to TRBD2. CDR1 and CDR2 (germline): SNHLY, FYNNEI. Trimming removed 5 bases from V and 2 bases from J; junction bases left unmatched: 6. The CDR3 runs 17 residues. The chain's CDR3 is CASSPLAGGTNTGELFF. CDR3 coding DNA: TGTGCCAGCAGTCCACTAGCGGGAGGTACCAACACCGGGGAGCTGTTTTTT.

The chain has TRBV6-6 and TRBJ2-5; TRBD1 agrees at 7 bases. V dropped 5 bases and J dropped 2; count of bases not matched to a gene: 5. The CDR3 has 14 residues. The germline CDR1 and CDR2 sequences are MNHNY and SVGAGI (reference sequence). The CDR3 here is CASSKDRIQETQYF. The DNA of the CDR3 is TGTGCCAGCAGTAAGGACAGGATTCAAGAGACCCAGTACTTC.

This rearrangement joins TRBV27 to TRBJ1-4; a possible D gene is TRBD1 (5 bases). The V end was cut by 2 bases, the J end by 8 bases, with 15 bases between. The CDR3 length is 15 residues. Per the germline V gene, CDR1 is MNHEY and CDR2 is SMNVEV (reference sequence). CDR3 sequence (DNA): TGTGCCAGCAGTTTAAGCGGGACCTACGGGGAAAAACTGTTTTTT. Translated, it gives CASSLSGTYGEKLFF.

The rearrangement links TRBV5-8 to TRBJ2-3; weak D call: TRBD2 (6 bases). V was cut by 0 bases and J by 2 bases, with 13 bases left in between. This CDR3 spans 16 amino acids. CDR1 is SGHTS and CDR2 is YDEGEE in the germline V gene. The DNA of the CDR3 is TGTGCCAGCAGCTTGGGGCGGGGTTCGATCACAGATACGCAGTATTTT. It is translated as CASSLGRGSITDTQYF. Combining the CDR3 with reference TRBV5-8 and TRBJ2-3 gives the whole variable domain EAGVTQSPTHLIKTRGQQATLRCSPISGHTSVYWYQQALGLGLQFLLWYDEGEERNRGNFPPRFSGRQFPNYSSELNVNALELEDSALYLCASSLGRGSITDTQYFGPGTRLTVL.